Reported below is one T cell receptor beta chain. Original processing notes: Amplification of reference gene primers was used by the study to estimate nucleated cell counts. Sequencing was performed with immunoSEQ multiplex PCR; in TCRdb, only in-frame clones are kept and a portion is missing. The D gene and trimming were derived from the DNA, and the V and J assignments and clone size from that table. The sample contains roughly 100,000 clones, approximately 91% of which appear only once. The record originates from a study of blood T cell repertoires in COVID-19. Across the whole study: The samples span acute and convalescent COVID-19 from the United States, Italy and Spain.

Trimming took 5 bases from V and 7 from J; bases not matched to a gene: 10. This CDR3 has 14 residues. In germline, CDR1 is MNHEY, CDR2 SMNVEV (reference sequence). The sequenced material came from peripheral blood. The origin of this receptor is a man aged 45-65 years with acute or convalescent COVID-19. The chain couples TRBV27 to TRBJ1-1; 7 bases are shared with TRBD1. The CDR3 coding sequence is TGTGCCAGCAGTCCGACCACAGGGGCTGTTGAAGCTTTCTTT. This encodes CASSPTTGAVEAFF.